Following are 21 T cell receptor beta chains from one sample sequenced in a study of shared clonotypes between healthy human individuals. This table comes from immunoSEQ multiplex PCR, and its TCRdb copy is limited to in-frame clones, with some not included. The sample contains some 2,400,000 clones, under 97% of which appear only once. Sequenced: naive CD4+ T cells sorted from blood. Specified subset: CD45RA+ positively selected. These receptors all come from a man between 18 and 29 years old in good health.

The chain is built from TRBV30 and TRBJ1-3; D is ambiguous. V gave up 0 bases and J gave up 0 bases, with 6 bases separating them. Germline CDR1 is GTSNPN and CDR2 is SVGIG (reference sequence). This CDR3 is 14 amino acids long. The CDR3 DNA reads TGTGCCTGGAGTGTAAGCATCTCTGGAAACACCATATATTTT. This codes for CAWSVSISGNTIYF.

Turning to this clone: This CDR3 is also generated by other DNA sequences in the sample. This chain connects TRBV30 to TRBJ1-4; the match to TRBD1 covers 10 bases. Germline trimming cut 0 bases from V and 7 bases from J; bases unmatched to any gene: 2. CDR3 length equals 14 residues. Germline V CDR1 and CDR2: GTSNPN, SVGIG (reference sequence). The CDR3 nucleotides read TGTGCCTGGAGTGTAGGGACAGGGGTTGAAAAACTGTTTTTT. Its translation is CAWSVGTGVEKLFF.

Here the CDR3 reads CATKGGYQETQYF. The CDR3 DNA reads TGTGCCACCAAGGGGGGTTACCAAGAGACCCAGTACTTC. The V call is TRBV27, the J call TRBJ2-5, with D possibly called TRBD1 or TRBD2 (6 bases each). Germline CDR1 and CDR2: MNHEY and SMNVEV (reference sequence). The CDR3 is 13 residues long. Trimming took off 10 bases at V and 0 bases at J, with 12 bases between the two ends.

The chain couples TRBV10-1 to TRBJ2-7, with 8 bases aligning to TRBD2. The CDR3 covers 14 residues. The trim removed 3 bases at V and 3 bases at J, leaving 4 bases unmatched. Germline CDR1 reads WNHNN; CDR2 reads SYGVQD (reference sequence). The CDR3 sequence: CASSEREGRYEQYF. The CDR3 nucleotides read TGCGCCAGCAGTGAACGGGAGGGCCGCTACGAGCAGTACTTC.

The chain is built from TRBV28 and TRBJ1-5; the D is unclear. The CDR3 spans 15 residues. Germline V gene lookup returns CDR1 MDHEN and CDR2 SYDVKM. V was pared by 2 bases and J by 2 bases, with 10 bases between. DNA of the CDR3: TGTGCCAGCAGTTTAGGGTCCGGGGGCAATCAGCCCCAGCATTTT. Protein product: CASSLGSGGNQPQHF.

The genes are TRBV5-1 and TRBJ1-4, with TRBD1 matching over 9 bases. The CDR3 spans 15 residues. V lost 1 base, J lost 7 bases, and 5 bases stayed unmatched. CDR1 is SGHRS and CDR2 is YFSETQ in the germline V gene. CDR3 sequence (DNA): TGCGCCAGCAGCTTGTATCAGGACAGGGGTGAAAAACTGTTTTTT. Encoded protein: CASSLYQDRGEKLFF.

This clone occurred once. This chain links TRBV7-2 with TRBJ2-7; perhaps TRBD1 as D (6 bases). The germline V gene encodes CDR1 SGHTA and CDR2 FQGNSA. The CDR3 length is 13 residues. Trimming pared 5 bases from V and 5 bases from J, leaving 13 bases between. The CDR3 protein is CASSALYRDEQYF. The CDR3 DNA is TGTGCCAGCAGCGCCCTGTACAGGGACGAGCAGTACTTC. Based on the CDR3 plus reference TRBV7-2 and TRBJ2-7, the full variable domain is GAGVSQSPSNKVTEKGKDVELRCDPISGHTALYWYRQSLGQGLEFLIYFQGNSAPDKSGLPSDRFSAERTGGSVSTLTIQRTQQEDSAVYLCASSALYRDEQYFGPGTRLTVT.

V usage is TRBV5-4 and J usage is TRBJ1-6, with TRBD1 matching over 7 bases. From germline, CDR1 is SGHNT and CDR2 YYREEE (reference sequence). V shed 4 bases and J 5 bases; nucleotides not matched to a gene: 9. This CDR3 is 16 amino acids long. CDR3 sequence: CASSTDRDGNNSPLHF. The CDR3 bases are TGTGCCAGCAGCACTGACAGGGATGGAAATAATTCACCCCTCCACTTT.

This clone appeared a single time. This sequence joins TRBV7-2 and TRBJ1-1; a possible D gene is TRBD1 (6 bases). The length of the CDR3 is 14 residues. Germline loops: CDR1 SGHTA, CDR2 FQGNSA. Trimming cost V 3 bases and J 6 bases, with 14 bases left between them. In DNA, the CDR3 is TGTGCCAGCAGCTTCGGGGGGGCAGAGGCTGAAGCTTTCTTT. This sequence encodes CASSFGGAEAEAFF. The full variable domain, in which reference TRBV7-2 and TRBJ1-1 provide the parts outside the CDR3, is GAGVSQSPSNKVTEKGKDVELRCDPISGHTALYWYRQSLGQGLEFLIYFQGNSAPDKSGLPSDRFSAERTGGSVSTLTIQRTQQEDSAVYLCASSFGGAEAEAFFGQGTRLTVV.

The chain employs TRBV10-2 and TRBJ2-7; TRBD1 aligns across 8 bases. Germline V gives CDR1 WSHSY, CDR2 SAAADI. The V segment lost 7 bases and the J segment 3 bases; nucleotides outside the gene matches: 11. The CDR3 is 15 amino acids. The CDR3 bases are TGCGCCAGCAAACCCGGGACAGGAGCTCTCTACGAGCAGTACTTC. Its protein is CASKPGTGALYEQYF.

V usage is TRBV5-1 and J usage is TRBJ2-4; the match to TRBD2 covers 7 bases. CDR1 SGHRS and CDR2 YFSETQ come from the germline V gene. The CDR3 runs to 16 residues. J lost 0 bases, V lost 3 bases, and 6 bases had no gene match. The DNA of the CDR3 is TGCGCCAGCAGCTCATCCGGGGGGTTAGCCAAAAACATTCAGTACTTC. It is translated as CASSSSGGLAKNIQYF.

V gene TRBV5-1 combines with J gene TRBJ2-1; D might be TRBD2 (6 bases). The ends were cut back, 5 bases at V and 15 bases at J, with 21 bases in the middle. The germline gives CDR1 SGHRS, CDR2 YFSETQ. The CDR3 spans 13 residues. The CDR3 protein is CASSPLAPNKAFF. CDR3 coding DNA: TGCGCCAGCAGTCCTCTAGCGCCCAACAAGGCGTTCTTC.

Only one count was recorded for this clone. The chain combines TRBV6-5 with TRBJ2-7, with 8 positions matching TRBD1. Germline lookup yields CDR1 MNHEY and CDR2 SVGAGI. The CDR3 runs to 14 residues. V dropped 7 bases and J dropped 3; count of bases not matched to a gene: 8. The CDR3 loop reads CASNGQGTHYEQYF. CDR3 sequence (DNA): TGTGCCAGCAACGGACAGGGTACCCACTACGAGCAGTACTTC.

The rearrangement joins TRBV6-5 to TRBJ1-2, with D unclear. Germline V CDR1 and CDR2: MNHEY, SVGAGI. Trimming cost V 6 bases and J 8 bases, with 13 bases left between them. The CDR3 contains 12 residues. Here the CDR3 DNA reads TGTGCCAGCAGCCAAGACCGGGGAGGCTACACCTTC. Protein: CASSQDRGGYTF.

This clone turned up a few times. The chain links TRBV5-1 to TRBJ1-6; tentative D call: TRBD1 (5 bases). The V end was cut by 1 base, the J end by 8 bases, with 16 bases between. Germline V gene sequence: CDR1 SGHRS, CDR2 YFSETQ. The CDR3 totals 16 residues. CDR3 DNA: TGCGCCAGCAGCTTGAGACCTCAGGGAAGCGATTCACCCCTCCACTTT. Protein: CASSLRPQGSDSPLHF.

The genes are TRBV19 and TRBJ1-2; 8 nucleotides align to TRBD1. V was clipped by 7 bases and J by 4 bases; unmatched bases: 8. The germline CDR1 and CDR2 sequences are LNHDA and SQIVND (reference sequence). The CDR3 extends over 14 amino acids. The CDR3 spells CASNTQGAGYGYTF. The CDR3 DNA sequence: TGTGCCAGTAACACTCAGGGGGCTGGCTATGGCTACACCTTC.

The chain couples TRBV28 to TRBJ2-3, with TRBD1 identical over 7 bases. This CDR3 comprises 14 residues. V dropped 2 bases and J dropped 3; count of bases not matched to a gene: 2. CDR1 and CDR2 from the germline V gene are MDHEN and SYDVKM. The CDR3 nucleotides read TGTGCCAGCAGTTTAAAACAGGGGACAGATACGCAGTATTTT. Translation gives CASSLKQGTDTQYF. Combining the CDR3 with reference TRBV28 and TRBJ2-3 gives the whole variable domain DVKVTQSSRYLVKRTGEKVFLECVQDMDHENMFWYRQDPGLGLRLIYFSYDVKMKEKGDIPEGYSVSREKKERFSLILESASTNQTSMYLCASSLKQGTDTQYFGPGTRLTVL.

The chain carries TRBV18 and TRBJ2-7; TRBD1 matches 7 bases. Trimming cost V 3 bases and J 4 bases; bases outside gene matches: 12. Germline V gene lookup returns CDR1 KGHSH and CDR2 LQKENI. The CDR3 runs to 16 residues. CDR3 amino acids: CASSPFSLGGGYEQYF. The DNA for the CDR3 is TGTGCCAGCTCACCTTTCTCTCTAGGGGGCGGGTACGAGCAGTACTTC.

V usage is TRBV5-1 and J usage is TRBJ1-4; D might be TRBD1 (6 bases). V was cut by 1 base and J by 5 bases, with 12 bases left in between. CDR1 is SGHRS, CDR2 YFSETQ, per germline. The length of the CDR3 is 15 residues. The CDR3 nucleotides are TGCGCCAGCAGCTTGATCGGGGGGCAGAATGAAAAACTGTTTTTT. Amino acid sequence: CASSLIGGQNEKLFF.

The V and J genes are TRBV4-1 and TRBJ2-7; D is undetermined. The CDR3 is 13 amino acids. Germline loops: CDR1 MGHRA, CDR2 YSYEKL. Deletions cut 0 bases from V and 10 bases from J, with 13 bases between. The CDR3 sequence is CASSQDQWAGQYF. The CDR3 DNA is TGCGCCAGCAGCCAAGATCAGTGGGCAGGACAGTACTTC.

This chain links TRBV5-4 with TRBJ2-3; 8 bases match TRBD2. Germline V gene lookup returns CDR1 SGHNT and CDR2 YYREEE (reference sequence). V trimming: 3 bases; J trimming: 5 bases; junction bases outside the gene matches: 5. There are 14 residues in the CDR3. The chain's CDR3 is CASSSSSGRDTQYF. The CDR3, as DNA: TGTGCCAGCAGCTCCTCTAGCGGGCGAGATACGCAGTATTTT.